The 29 T cell receptor beta chains listed next were all sequenced from one sample in a study of blood T cell repertoires in COVID-19. Profiled with immunoSEQ multiplex PCR; TCRdb holds only in-frame clones, not every one. This table has 200,000 to 250,000 clones, 82% appearing once. Sequenced sample: peripheral blood. The receptors come from a woman older than 75 with COVID-19, enrolled during active disease.

This chain's CDR3 is CASSLLQGAYEQYF. The CDR3, as DNA: TGTGCCAGCAGTTTATTGCAGGGGGCCTACGAGCAGTACTTC. The V call is TRBV28, the J call TRBJ2-7; 7 bases are shared with TRBD1. Trimming took 1 base from V and 2 from J; bases not matched to a gene: 2. Germline assignment: CDR1 MDHEN and CDR2 SYDVKM. The CDR3 loop spans 14 amino acids.

The V gene is TRBV30, the J gene TRBJ2-7; D is possibly TRBD1 (5 bases). The length of the CDR3 is 13 residues. V was cut by 1 base and J by 3 bases, with 10 bases left in between. Germline CDR1 GTSNPN, CDR2 SVGIG (reference sequence). CDR3 loop: CAWSAGSNYEQYF. The CDR3 coding sequence is TGTGCCTGGAGTGCAGGGTCCAACTACGAGCAGTACTTC.

The CDR3 nucleotides read TGTGCCAGCAGTTCGTCTCAGGGAGGTACCGGGGAGCTGTTTTTT. It codes for CASSSSQGGTGELFF. The rearrangement joins TRBV2 to TRBJ2-2; possible D gene TRBD2, 6 bases. The V gene lost 5 bases and the J gene lost 5 bases, with 15 bases spanning the gap. The germline V gene has CDR1 SNHLY and CDR2 FYNNEI. CDR3 length: 15 amino acids.

This clone appeared a single time. The chain links TRBV28 to TRBJ1-4; possibly TRBD1 for D (5 bases). Germline CDR1 MDHEN, CDR2 SYDVKM. V dropped 5 bases and J dropped 8 bases, with 15 bases sitting between them. This CDR3 region has 14 residues. The CDR3 sequence is CASSLGGEEEKLFF. The CDR3 DNA follows: TGTGCCAGCAGTCTCGGAGGGGAGGAAGAAAAACTGTTTTTT.

The V and J genes are TRBV11-2 and TRBJ1-6; maybe TRBD1 (5 bases). CDR1 is SGHAT and CDR2 is FQNNGV in the germline V gene. This CDR3 has 15 residues. The ends were cut back, 1 base at V and 9 bases at J, with 13 bases in the middle. The CDR3 nucleotides are TGTGCCAGCAGCTTAGCGGCAGGGCCAGGTTCACCCCTCCACTTT. Translated, it gives CASSLAAGPGSPLHF.

In this sample, this clone turned up once. The chain is built from TRBV2 and TRBJ2-1; no clear D gene. CDR1 SNHLY and CDR2 FYNNEI come from the germline V gene. This CDR3 has 15 residues. The V end was cut by 7 bases, the J end by 6 bases, with 19 bases between. CDR3 sequence reads: CASNLRGPPGNEQFF. The CDR3 DNA sequence: TGTGCCAGCAACCTTAGAGGTCCTCCGGGCAATGAGCAGTTCTTC.

The gene calls are TRBV3-1 (or the pseudogene TRBV3-2) and TRBJ1-1, with 8 bases lining up with TRBD1. Germline CDR1 is LGHDT and CDR2 is YNNKEL (reference sequence). The V segment lost 1 base and the J segment 4 bases; nucleotides outside the gene matches: 11. The CDR3 length is 17 residues. The CDR3 nucleotides are TGTGCCAGCAGCCAAGCCTCAGGGGGCCGCCGTGGCACTGAAGCTTTCTTT. Translating gives CASSQASGGRRGTEAFF.

The chain recombines TRBV2 with TRBJ2-3, with a weak D call TRBD2 (5 bases). This CDR3 spans 16 amino acids. Germline CDR1 reads SNHLY; CDR2 reads FYNNEI. The germline V and J ends were trimmed by 1 base and 0 bases, with 11 bases remaining between them. CDR3 amino acids: CASSEEAVASTDTQYF. In DNA, the CDR3 is TGTGCCAGCAGTGAAGAAGCGGTTGCTAGCACAGATACGCAGTATTTT.

The genes are TRBV5-1 and TRBJ2-7, with 7 bases lining up with TRBD1. The CDR3 is 14 amino acids. Per the germline V gene, CDR1 is SGHRS and CDR2 is YFSETQ. V was pared by 3 bases and J by 2 bases, with 5 bases of the junction left unmatched. CDR3 DNA sequence: TGCGCCAGCAGCTGGCGGACAGGAGCCTACGAGCAGTACTTC. Its protein is CASSWRTGAYEQYF.

The count of this clone is one. The chain couples TRBV5-5 to TRBJ1-5, with TRBD1 as a possible D gene (5 bases). CDR3 length equals 15 residues. The V and J ends lost 4 bases and 0 bases respectively, with 11 bases between them. CDR1 SGHKS and CDR2 YYEKEE come from the germline V gene (reference sequence). In nucleotides, the CDR3 is TGTGCCAGCAGCCCCATGGGGGGTAGCAATCAGCCCCAGCATTTT. Translation gives CASSPMGGSNQPQHF. Looking up the rest from reference TRBV5-5 and TRBJ1-5 gives the full variable domain: DAGVTQSPTHLIKTRGQQVTLRCSPISGHKSVSWYQQVLGQGPQFIFQYYEKEERGRGNFPDRFSARQFPNYSSELNVNALLLGDSALYLCASSPMGGSNQPQHFGDGTRLSIL.

The rearrangement joins TRBV7-9 to TRBJ1-5; TRBD1 matches 7 bases. V shed 2 bases, J shed 0 bases, and the junction held 1 base outside the gene matches. The germline CDR1 and CDR2 sequences are SEHNR and FQNEAQ (reference sequence). The CDR3 is 15 amino acids. The CDR3: CASSLQGDSNQPQHF. The CDR3 DNA reads TGTGCCAGCAGCTTACAGGGGGATAGCAATCAGCCCCAGCATTTT. The full variable domain, with the rest looked up from reference TRBV7-9 and TRBJ1-5, is DTGVSQNPRHKITKRGQNVTFRCDPISEHNRLYWYRQTLGQGPEFLTYFQNEAQLEKSRLLSDRFSAERPKGSFSTLEIQRTEQGDSAMYLCASSLQGDSNQPQHFGDGTRLSIL.

This chain links TRBV19 with TRBJ2-1, with 9 bases that match TRBD1. CDR3 size: 18 residues. V trimming: 4 bases; J trimming: 4 bases; junction bases outside the gene matches: 14. CDR1 LNHDA and CDR2 SQIVND come from the germline V gene (reference sequence). DNA of the CDR3: TGTGCCAGTAGTACATCAACAGGGGGCCAGGGGGTATACAATGAGCAGTTCTTC. This encodes CASSTSTGGQGVYNEQFF.

CDR3: CASSLGTGLSEKLFF. In nucleotides, the CDR3 is TGCGCCAGCAGCCTGGGTACAGGGTTATCTGAAAAACTGTTTTTT. This chain connects TRBV5-1 to TRBJ1-4; D is perhaps TRBD1 (6 bases). CDR3 length: 15 amino acids. CDR1 and CDR2 from the germline V gene are SGHRS and YFSETQ. Trimming cost V 4 bases and J 7 bases, with 17 bases left between them.

The chain employs TRBV30 and TRBJ1-6; a possible D gene is TRBD1 (6 bases). The CDR3 consists of 14 residues. Germline V gene lookup returns CDR1 GTSNPN and CDR2 SVGIG (reference sequence). V shed 4 bases and J shed 7 bases, with 14 bases lying between them. CDR3 bases: TGTGCCTGGAAGAGTACAGGGCTGAATTCACCCCTCCACTTT. It specifies CAWKSTGLNSPLHF. Supplemented by reference TRBV30 and TRBJ1-6, the full variable domain reads SQTIHQWPATLVQPVGSPLSLECTVEGTSNPNLYWYRQAAGRGLQLLFYSVGIGQISSEVPQNLSASRPQDRQFILSSKKLLLSDSGFYLCAWKSTGLNSPLHFGNGTRLTVT.

With regard to this clone: Other DNA variants within this sample encode the same CDR3. This rearrangement joins TRBV9 to TRBJ2-5, with 14 bases that match TRBD2. Germline V gene sequence: CDR1 SGDLS, CDR2 YYNGEE. The ends lost 2 bases at V and 1 base at J; junction bases unmatched: 1. This CDR3 comprises 16 residues. CDR3: CASSVGLAGGQETQYF. The CDR3 DNA is TGTGCCAGCAGCGTCGGACTAGCGGGGGGCCAAGAGACCCAGTACTTC. Full variable domain (rest looked up from reference TRBV9 and TRBJ2-5): DSGVTQTPKHLITATGQRVTLRCSPRSGDLSVYWYQQSLDQGLQFLIQYYNGEERAKGNILERFSAQQFPDLHSELNLSSLELGDSALYFCASSVGLAGGQETQYFGPGTRLLVL.

V is TRBV19 and J is TRBJ2-5; unclear D gene. The CDR3 totals 13 residues. CDR1 and CDR2 (germline): LNHDA, SQIVND (reference sequence). V lost 6 bases to trimming and J lost 7 bases, with 15 bases between them. Written as DNA, the CDR3 is TGTGCCAGTAGCTACGGAGTCCCCGGGACCCAGTACTTC. It encodes CASSYGVPGTQYF.

The gene calls are TRBV6-2 or TRBV6-3 and TRBJ2-7, with unresolved D. With 5 bases removed from V and 7 bases from J, the gap between germline ends came to 12 bases. This CDR3 contains 12 residues. Germline CDR1 MNHEY, CDR2 SVGEGT. The CDR3 DNA sequence: TGTGCCAGCAGTACGGCCCCTAGGGAGCAGTACTTC. Its translation is CASSTAPREQYF.

The chain uses TRBV7-2 and TRBJ2-7; possibly TRBD1 for D (5 bases). Trimming removed 4 bases from V and 0 bases from J, with 10 bases in between. This CDR3 contains 14 residues. Germline loops: CDR1 SGHTA, CDR2 FQGNSA. CDR3 region: CASSSPGRSYEQYF. The CDR3 bases are TGTGCCAGCAGCTCACCAGGGCGCTCCTACGAGCAGTACTTC.

The chain couples TRBV29-1 to TRBJ2-7; 7 nucleotides match TRBD1. The germline gives CDR1 SQVTM, CDR2 ANQGSEA. V trimming: 4 bases; J trimming: 5 bases; junction bases outside the gene matches: 5. The CDR3 covers 12 residues. DNA of the CDR3: TGCAGCGTTGGCAGGGGGTGGAACGAGCAGTACTTC. This sequence encodes CSVGRGWNEQYF.

This chain links TRBV6-5 with TRBJ1-4, with D perhaps TRBD1 (5 bases). The CDR3 is 14 residues long. Trimming pared 7 bases from V and 1 base from J, leaving 10 bases between. CDR1 and CDR2 (germline): MNHEY, SVGAGI. In DNA, the CDR3 is TGTGCCAGCAAGGCGGGGCTAACTAATGAAAAACTGTTTTTT. It translates to CASKAGLTNEKLFF.

This chain uses TRBV10-3 with TRBJ1-5; tentative D call: TRBD1 (5 bases). The CDR3 is 14 amino acids. Germline assignment: CDR1 ENHRY and CDR2 SYGVKD. V was cut by 1 base and J by 6 bases, with 10 bases left in between. CDR3 loop: CAISEFQGSQPQHF. The CDR3, as DNA: TGTGCCATCAGTGAGTTCCAGGGAAGTCAGCCCCAGCATTTT.

The rearrangement links TRBV11-2 to TRBJ1-6; D uncertain. Trimming pared 6 bases from V and 9 bases from J, leaving 15 bases between. CDR3 length: 14 amino acids. Germline CDR1 is SGHAT and CDR2 is FQNNGV. CDR3: CASSLIVGISPLHF. CDR3 bases: TGTGCCAGCAGTCTCATCGTCGGGATTTCACCCCTCCACTTT.

This chain connects TRBV18 to TRBJ2-4, with unresolved D. Trimming cost V 2 bases and J 7 bases, with 12 bases left between them. CDR1 and CDR2 (germline): KGHSH, LQKENI. CDR3 length: 14 residues. CDR3 in DNA: TGTGCCAGCTCACCAATCGCAGGTTGGAACATTCAGTACTTC. Protein: CASSPIAGWNIQYF.

This rearrangement joins TRBV6-2 or TRBV6-3 to TRBJ2-7; 9 nucleotides match TRBD1. This CDR3 has 18 amino acids. The V segment lost 5 bases and the J segment 0 bases; nucleotides outside the gene matches: 14. CDR1 is MNHEY, CDR2 SVGEGT, per germline. The CDR3 loop is CASSPLRTGDPNSYEQYF. Written as DNA, the CDR3 is TGTGCCAGCAGTCCCCTTCGGACAGGGGATCCAAACTCCTACGAGCAGTACTTC.

The genes are TRBV18 and TRBJ1-1, with 9 bases identical to TRBD1. Germline V gene data show CDR1 as KGHSH and CDR2 as LQKENI. V lost 0 bases, J lost 2 bases, and 7 bases stayed unmatched. The CDR3 loop spans 17 amino acids. The CDR3 region has the DNA TGTGCCAGCTCACCACCTGACAGGGGGACCGTTAACACTGAAGCTTTCTTT. Translated: CASSPPDRGTVNTEAFF.

The chain combines TRBV10-3 with TRBJ1-1, with TRBD1 matching 8 bases. Trimming cost V 6 bases and J 6 bases; bases outside gene matches: 18. The length of the CDR3 is 17 residues. Per the germline V gene, CDR1 is ENHRY and CDR2 is SYGVKD. As DNA, the CDR3 is TGTGCCATCAGGCCCCTGTCGCAGACAGGGGTAGAATCTGAAGCTTTCTTT. It yields the protein CAIRPLSQTGVESEAFF.

This clone was recorded only once. The chain joins TRBV5-6 to TRBJ1-4; TRBD1 matches at 7 bases. This CDR3 has 13 amino acids. Germline CDR1 reads SGHDT; CDR2 reads YYEEEE. V lost 5 bases, J lost 6 bases, and 4 bases stayed unmatched. CDR3 nucleotide sequence: TGTGCCAGCAGGCTCAGGGGGGATGAAAAACTGTTTTTT. The encoded protein is CASRLRGDEKLFF.

The chain couples TRBV10-1 to TRBJ1-2; D might be TRBD1 (6 bases). Germline CDR1 is WNHNN and CDR2 is SYGVQD (reference sequence). The V end lost 2 bases, the J end lost 3 bases, and 7 bases lay between the germline ends. There are 13 residues in the CDR3. CDR3 amino acids: CASSENRDYGYTF. The CDR3, as DNA: TGCGCCAGCAGTGAGAACAGGGACTATGGCTACACCTTC.

The rearrangement links TRBV18 to TRBJ1-4, with D perhaps TRBD1 (6 bases). The germline V gene encodes CDR1 KGHSH and CDR2 LQKENI. V dropped 2 bases and J dropped 6 bases, with 10 bases sitting between them. This CDR3 has 14 residues. This CDR3 is CASSPSGADEKLFF. The CDR3 nucleotides read TGTGCCAGCTCACCATCAGGGGCCGATGAAAAACTGTTTTTT.